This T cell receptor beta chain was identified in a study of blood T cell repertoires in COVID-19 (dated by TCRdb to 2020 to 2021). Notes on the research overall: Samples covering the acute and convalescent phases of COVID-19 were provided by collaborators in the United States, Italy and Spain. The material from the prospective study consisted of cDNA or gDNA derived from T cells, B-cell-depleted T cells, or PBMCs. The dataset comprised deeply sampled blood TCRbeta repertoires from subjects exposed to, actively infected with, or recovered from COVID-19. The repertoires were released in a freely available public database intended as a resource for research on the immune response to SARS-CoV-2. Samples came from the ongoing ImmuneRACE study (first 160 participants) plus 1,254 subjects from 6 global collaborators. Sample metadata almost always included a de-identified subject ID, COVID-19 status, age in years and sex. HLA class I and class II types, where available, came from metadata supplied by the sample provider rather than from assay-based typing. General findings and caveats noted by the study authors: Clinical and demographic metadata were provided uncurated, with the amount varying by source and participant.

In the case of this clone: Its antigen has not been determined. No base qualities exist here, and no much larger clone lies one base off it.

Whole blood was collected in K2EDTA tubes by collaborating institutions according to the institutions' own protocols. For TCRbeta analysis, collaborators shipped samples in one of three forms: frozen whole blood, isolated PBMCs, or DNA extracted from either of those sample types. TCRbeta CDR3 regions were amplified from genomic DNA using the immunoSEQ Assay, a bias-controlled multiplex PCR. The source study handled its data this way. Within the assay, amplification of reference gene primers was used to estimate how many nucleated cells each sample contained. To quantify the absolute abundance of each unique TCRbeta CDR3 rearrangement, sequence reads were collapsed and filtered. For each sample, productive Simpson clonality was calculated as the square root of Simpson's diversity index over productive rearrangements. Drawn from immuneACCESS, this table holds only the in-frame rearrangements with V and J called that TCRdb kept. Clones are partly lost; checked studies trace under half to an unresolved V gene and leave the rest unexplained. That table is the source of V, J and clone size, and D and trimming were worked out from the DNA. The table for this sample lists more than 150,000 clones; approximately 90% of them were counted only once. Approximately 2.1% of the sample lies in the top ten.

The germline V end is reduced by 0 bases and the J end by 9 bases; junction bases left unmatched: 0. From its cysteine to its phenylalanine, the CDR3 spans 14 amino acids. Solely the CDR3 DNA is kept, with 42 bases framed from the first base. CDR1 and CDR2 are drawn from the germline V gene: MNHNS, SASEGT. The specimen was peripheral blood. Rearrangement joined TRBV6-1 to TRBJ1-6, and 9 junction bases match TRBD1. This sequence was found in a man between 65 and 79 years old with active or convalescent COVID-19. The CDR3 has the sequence CASSEATGGSPLHF. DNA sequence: TGTGCCAGCAGTGAAGCGACAGGGGGTTCACCCCTCCACTTT.